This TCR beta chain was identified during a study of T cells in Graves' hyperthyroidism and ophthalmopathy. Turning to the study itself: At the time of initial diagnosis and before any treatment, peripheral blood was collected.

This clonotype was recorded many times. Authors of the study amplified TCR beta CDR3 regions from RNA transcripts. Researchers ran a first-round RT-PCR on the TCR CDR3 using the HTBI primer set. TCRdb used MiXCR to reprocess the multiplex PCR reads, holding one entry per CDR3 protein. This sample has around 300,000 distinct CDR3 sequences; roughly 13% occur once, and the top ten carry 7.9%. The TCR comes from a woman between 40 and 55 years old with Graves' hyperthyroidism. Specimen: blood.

CDR3 DNA sequence: TGTGCCAGCAGCACAACAGGGGAAGGAGGCTACACCTTC. Translation gives CASSTTGEGGYTF. This rearrangement joins TRBV6-1 to TRBJ1-2; TRBD1 matches at 7 bases. This CDR3 is 13 amino acids long. J lost 8 bases, V lost 6 bases, and 9 bases had no gene match. The germline gives CDR1 MNHNS, CDR2 SASEGT.